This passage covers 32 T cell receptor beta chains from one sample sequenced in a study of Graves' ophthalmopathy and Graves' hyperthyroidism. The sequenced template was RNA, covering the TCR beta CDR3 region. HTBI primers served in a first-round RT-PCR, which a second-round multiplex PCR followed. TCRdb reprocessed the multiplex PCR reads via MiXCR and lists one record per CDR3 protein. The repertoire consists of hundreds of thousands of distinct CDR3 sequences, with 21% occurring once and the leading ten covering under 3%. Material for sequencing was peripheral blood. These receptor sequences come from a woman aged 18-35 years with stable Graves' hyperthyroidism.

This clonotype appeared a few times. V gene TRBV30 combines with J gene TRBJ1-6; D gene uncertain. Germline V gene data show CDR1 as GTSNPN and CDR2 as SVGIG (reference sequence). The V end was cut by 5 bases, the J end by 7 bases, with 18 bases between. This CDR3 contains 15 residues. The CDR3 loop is CAWASPLTDNSPLHF. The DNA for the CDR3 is TGTGCCTGGGCCTCACCTTTGACGGACAATTCACCCCTCCACTTT.

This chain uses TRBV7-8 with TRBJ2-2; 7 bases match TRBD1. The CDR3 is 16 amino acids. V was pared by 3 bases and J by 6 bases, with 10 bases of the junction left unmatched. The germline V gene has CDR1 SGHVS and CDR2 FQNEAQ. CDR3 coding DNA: TGTGCCAGCAGCTTGGCACCGGGACAGAGATCCGGGGAGCTGTTTTTT. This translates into CASSLAPGQRSGELFF.

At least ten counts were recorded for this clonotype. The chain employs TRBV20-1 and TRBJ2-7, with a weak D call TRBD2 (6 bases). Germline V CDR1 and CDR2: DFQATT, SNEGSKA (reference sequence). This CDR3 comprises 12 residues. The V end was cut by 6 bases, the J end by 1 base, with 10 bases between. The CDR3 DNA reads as TGCAGTGCCCCTGGGACTTCCTACGAGCAGTACTTC. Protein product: CSAPGTSYEQYF.

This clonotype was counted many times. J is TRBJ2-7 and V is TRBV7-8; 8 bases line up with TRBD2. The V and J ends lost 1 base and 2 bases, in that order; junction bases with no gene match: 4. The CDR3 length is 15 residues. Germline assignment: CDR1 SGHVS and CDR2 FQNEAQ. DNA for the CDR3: TGTGCCAGCAGCTTAGTGGGCGGGAGGCCCTACGAGCAGTACTTC. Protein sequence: CASSLVGGRPYEQYF.

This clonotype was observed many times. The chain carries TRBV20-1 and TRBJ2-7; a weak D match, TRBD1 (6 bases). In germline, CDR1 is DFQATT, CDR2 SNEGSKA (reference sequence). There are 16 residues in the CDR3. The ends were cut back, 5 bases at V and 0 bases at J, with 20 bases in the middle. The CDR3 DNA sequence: TGCAGTGCTCCCTCCCTAGGCGGACAGTTCTCCTACGAGCAGTACTTC. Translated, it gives CSAPSLGGQFSYEQYF.

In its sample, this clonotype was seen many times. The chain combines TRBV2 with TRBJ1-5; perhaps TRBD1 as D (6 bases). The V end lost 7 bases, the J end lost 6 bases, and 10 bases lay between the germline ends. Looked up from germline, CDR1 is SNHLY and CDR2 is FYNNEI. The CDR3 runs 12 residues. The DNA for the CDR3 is TGTGCCAGCAACAGGGTTGGTCAGCCCCAGCATTTT. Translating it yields CASNRVGQPQHF.

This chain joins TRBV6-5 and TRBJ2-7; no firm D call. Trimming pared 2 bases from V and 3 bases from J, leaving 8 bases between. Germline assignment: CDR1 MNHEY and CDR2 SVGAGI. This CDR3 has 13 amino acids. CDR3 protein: CASSYRWSYEQYF. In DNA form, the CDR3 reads TGTGCCAGCAGTTACCGTTGGAGCTACGAGCAGTACTTC.

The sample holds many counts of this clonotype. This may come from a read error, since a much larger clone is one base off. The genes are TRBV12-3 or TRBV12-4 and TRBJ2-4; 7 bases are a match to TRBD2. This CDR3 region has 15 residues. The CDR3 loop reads CASRSFASGKNTQYF. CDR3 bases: TGTGCCAGCAGGTCGTTCGCTAGCGGCAAAAACACTCAGTACTTC.

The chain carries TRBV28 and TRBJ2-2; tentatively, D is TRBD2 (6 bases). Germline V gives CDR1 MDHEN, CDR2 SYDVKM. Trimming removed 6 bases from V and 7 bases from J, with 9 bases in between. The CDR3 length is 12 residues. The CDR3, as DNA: TGTGCCAGCAGGGGCGGGGTCGGGGAGCTGTTTTTT. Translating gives CASRGGVGELFF. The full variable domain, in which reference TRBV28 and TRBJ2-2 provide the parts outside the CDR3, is DVKVTQSSRYLVKRTGEKVFLECVQDMDHENMFWYRQDPGLGLRLIYFSYDVKMKEKGDIPEGYSVSREKKERFSLILESASTNQTSMYLCASRGGVGELFFGEGSRLTVL.

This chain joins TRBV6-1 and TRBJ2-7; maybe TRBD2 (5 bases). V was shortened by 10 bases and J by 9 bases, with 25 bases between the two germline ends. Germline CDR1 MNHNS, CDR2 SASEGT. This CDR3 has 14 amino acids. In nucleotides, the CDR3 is TGTGCCACCCGAGTTTCTAGCTTTCTACGAGCGCAGTACTTC. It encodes CATRVSSFLRAQYF.

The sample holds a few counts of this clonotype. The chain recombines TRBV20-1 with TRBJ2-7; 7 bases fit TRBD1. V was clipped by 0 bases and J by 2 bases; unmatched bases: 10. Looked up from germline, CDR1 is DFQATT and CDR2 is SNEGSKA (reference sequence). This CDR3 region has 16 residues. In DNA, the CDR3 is TGCAGTGCTAGAGACTCGGGACAGTGGAAACCCTACGAGCAGTACTTC. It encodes CSARDSGQWKPYEQYF.

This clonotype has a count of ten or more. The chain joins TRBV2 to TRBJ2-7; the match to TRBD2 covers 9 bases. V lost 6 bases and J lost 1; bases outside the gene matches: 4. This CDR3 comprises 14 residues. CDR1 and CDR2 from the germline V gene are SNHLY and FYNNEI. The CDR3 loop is CASRQRGESYEQYF. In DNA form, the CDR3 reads TGTGCCAGCAGGCAGCGGGGGGAATCCTACGAGCAGTACTTC.

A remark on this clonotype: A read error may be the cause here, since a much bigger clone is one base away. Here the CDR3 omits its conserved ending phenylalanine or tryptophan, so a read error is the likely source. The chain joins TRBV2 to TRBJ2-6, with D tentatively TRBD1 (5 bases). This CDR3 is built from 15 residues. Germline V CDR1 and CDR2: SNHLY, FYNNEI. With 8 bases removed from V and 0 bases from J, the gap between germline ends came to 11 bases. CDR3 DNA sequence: TGTGCCAGCTGGCACAGGTACTCTGGGGCCAACGTCCTGACTTAC. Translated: CASWHRYSGANVLTY.

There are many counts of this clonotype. The CDR3 loop reads CSAVGQRETQYF. In nucleotides, the CDR3 is TGCAGTGCTGTCGGACAGCGGGAGACCCAGTACTTC. The chain joins TRBV20-1 to TRBJ2-5; a possible D gene is TRBD1 (6 bases). Germline V gene data show CDR1 as DFQATT and CDR2 as SNEGSKA (reference sequence). The V and J ends lost 5 bases and 5 bases respectively, with 12 bases between them. The CDR3 is made up of 12 amino acids.

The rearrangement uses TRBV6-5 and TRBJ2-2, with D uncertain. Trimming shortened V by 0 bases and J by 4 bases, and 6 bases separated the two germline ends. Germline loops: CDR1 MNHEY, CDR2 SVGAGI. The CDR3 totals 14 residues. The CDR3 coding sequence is TGTGCCAGCAGTTACTCAGGTTTCACCGGGGAGCTGTTTTTT. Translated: CASSYSGFTGELFF.

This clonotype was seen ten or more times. The CDR3 here is CASSFTVRQRVTEAFF. As DNA, the CDR3 is TGTGCCAGCAGTTTTACCGTACGACAGAGGGTCACTGAAGCTTTCTTT. This chain uses TRBV28 with TRBJ1-1; tentatively, D is TRBD1 (5 bases). CDR3 length: 16 residues. V shed 3 bases and J shed 4 bases, with 18 bases lying between them. Germline CDR1 is MDHEN and CDR2 is SYDVKM.

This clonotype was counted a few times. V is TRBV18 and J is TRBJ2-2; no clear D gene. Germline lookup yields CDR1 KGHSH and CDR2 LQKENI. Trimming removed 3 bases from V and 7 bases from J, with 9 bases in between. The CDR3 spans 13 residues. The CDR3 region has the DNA TGTGCCAGCTCACCCTTCGGCGGCGGGGAGCTGTTTTTT. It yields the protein CASSPFGGGELFF.

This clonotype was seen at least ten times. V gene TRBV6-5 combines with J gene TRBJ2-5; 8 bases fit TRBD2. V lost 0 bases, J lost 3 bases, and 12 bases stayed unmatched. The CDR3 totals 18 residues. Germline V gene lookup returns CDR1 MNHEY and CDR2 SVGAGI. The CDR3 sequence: CASSYSPAGALGEETQYF. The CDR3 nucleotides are TGTGCCAGCAGTTACTCTCCAGCGGGAGCTCTAGGAGAAGAGACCCAGTACTTC.

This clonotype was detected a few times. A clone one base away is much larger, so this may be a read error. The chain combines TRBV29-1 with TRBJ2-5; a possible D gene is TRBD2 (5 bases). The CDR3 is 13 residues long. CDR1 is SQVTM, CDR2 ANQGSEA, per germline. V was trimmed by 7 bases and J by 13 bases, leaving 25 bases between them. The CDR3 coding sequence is TGCAGCGCGCGGACCGAGGGCAACGGAGAGGGGTACTTC. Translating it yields CSARTEGNGEGYF. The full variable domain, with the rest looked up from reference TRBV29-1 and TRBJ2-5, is SAVISQKPSRDICQRGTSLTIQCQVDSQVTMMFWYRQQPGQSLTLIATANQGSEATYESGFVIDKFPISRPNLTFSTLTVSNMSPEDSSIYLCSARTEGNGEGYFGPGTRLLVL.

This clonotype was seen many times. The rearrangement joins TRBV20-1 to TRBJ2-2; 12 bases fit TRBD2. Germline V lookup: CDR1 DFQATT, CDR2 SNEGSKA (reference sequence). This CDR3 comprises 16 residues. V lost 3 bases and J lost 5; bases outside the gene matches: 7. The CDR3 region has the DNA TGCAGTGCTAGCCTAGCGGGAGGGATAGGAACCGGGGAGCTGTTTTTT. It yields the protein CSASLAGGIGTGELFF.

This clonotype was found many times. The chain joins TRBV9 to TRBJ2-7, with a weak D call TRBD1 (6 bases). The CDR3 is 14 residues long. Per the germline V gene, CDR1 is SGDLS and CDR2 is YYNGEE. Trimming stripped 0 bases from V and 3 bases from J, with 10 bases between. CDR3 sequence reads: CASSVGQVGYEQYF. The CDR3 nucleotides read TGTGCCAGCAGCGTAGGACAGGTCGGCTACGAGCAGTACTTC.

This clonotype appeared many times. The CDR3 DNA reads as TGCAGCGTTGAGGGGACACCTGGGGCCAACGTCCTGACTTTC. It translates to CSVEGTPGANVLTF. V is TRBV29-1 and J is TRBJ2-6; D is perhaps TRBD1 (6 bases). Germline values: CDR1 SQVTM, CDR2 ANQGSEA. The V end lost 3 bases, the J end lost 2 bases, and 8 bases lay between the germline ends. There are 14 residues in the CDR3.

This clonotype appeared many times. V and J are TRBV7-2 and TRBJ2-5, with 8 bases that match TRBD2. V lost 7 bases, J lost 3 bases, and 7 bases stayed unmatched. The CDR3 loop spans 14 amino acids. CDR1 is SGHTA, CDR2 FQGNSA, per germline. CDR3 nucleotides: TGTGCCAGCACCACCACTAGCGGAGAAGAGACCCAGTACTTC. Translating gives CASTTTSGEETQYF. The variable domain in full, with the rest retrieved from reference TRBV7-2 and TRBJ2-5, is GAGVSQSPSNKVTEKGKDVELRCDPISGHTALYWYRQSLGQGLEFLIYFQGNSAPDKSGLPSDRFSAERTGGSVSTLTIQRTQQEDSAVYLCASTTTSGEETQYFGPGTRLLVL.

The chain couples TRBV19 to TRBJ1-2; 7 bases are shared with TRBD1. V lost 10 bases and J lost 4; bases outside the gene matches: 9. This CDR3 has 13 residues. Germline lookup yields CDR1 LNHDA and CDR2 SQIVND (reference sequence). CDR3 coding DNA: TGTGCCACCAACAGGGGCCAACCCTATGGCTACACCTTC. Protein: CATNRGQPYGYTF.

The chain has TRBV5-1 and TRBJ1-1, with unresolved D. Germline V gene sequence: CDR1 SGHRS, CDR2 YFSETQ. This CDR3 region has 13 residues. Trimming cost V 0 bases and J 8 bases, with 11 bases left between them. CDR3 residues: CASSLALRAEAFF. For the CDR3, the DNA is TGCGCCAGCAGCTTGGCCTTAAGAGCAGAAGCTTTCTTT.

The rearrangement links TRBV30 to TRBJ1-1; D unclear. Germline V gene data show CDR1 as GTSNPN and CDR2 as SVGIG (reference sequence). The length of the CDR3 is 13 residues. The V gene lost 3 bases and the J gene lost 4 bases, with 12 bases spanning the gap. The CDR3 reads CAWSDSTSTEAFF. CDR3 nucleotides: TGTGCCTGGAGCGATTCGACGAGCACTGAAGCTTTCTTT. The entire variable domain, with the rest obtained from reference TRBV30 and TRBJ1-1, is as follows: SQTIHQWPATLVQPVGSPLSLECTVEGTSNPNLYWYRQAAGRGLQLLFYSVGIGQISSEVPQNLSASRPQDRQFILSSKKLLLSDSGFYLCAWSDSTSTEAFFGQGTRLTVV.

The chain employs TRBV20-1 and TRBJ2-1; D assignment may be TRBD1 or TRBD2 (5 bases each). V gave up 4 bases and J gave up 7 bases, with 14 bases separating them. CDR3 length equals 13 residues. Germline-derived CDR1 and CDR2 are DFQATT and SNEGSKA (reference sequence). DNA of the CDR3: TGCAGTGCTATAGTGGGGGATTGGAATGAGCAGTTCTTC. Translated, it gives CSAIVGDWNEQFF.

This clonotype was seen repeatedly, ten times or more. DNA for the CDR3: TGCGCCAGCAGCCAATATCTCTCTAGTCTGTATAATTCACCCCTCCACTTT. Protein product: CASSQYLSSLYNSPLHF. This chain joins TRBV4-1 and TRBJ1-6; D gene uncertain. The CDR3 has 17 residues. Germline CDR1 MGHRA, CDR2 YSYEKL. V was pared by 2 bases and J by 4 bases, with 15 bases between.

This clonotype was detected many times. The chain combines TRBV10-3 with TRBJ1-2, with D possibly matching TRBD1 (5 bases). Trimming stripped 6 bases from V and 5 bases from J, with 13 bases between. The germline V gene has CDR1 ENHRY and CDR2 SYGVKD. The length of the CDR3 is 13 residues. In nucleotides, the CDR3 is TGTGCCATCAGCGCCGGGACCGCGTATGGCTACACCTTC. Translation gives CAISAGTAYGYTF.

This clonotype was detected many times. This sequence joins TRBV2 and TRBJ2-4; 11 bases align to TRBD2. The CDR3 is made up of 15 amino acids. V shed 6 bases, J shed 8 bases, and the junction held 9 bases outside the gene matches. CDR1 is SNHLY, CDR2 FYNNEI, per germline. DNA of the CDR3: TGTGCCAGCAGCGCTCTAGCGGGGGGAGGGGACATTCAGTACTTC. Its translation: CASSALAGGGDIQYF.

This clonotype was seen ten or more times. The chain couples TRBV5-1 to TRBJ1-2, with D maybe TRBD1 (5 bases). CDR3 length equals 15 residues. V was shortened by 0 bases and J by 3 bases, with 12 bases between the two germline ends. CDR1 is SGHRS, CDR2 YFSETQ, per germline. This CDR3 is CASSLDPGQDYGYTF. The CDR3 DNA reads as TGCGCCAGCAGCTTGGATCCAGGGCAAGACTATGGCTACACCTTC.

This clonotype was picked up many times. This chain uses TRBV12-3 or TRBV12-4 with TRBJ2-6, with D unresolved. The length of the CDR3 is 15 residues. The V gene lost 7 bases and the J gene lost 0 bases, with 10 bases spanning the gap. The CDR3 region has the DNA TGTGCCAGCACCGGGCCGTTCTCTGGGGCCAACGTCCTGACTTTC. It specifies CASTGPFSGANVLTF.